This T cell receptor beta chain was observed in a study of CD8 T cells in ankylosing spondylitis. It was by quantitative 5'-RACE with molecular barcodes that TCR beta libraries were made. MiXCR was run by TCRdb on the 5' RACE reads, yielding one entry per CDR3 protein. The sample includes 30,000 to 45,000 distinct CDR3 sequences, 2.5% to 3.5% of them seen just once. The CDR3 extends over 15 amino acids. V lost 3 bases and J lost 5, with 17 bases in between. Germline V CDR1 and CDR2: SGDLS, YYNGEE. This clonotype was recorded many times. Source material: blood, either unsorted or a sorted T cell fraction (not recorded which). This rearrangement joins TRBV9 to TRBJ2-5; D possibly corresponds to TRBD1 (5 bases). This sequence originates from a male donor with ankylosing spondylitis or in good health (not recorded which). The CDR3 is CASSGGRVALETQYF. The CDR3 DNA reads TGTGCCAGCAGCGGTGGCAGGGTGGCTCTGGAGACCCAGTACTTC.